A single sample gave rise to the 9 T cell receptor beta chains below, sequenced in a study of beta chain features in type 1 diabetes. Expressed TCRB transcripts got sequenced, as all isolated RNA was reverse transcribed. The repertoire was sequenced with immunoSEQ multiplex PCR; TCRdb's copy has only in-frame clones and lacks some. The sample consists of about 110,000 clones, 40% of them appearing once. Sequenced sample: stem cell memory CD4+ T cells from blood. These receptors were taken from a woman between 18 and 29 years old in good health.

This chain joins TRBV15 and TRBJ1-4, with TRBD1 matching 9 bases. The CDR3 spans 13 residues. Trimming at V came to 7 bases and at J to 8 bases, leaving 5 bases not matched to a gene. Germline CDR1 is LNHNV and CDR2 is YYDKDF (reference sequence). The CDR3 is CATKWDRVEKLFF. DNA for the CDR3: TGTGCCACCAAGTGGGACAGGGTCGAAAAACTGTTTTTT.

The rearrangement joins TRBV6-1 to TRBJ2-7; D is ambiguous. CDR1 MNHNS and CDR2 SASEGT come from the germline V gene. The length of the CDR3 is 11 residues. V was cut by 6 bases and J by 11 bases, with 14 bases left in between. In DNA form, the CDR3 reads TGTGCCAGCAGGAGCTCCCGGGTAGAGTACTTC. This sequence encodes CASRSSRVEYF.

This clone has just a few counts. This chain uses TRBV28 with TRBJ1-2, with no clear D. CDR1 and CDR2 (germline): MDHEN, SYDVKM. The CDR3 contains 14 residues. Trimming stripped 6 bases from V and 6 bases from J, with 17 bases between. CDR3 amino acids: CASSMGGRFHGYTF. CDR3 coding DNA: TGTGCCAGCAGCATGGGAGGGCGGTTCCATGGCTACACCTTC.

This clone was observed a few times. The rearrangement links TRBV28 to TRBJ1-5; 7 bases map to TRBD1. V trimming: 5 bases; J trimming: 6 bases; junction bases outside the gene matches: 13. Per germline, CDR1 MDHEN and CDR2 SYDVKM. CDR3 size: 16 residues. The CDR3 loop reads CASSPIRRGRGQPQHF. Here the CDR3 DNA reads TGTGCCAGCAGTCCCATTCGGAGGGGGCGCGGTCAGCCCCAGCATTTT.

The CDR3 region is CASSESTGFSYEQYF. CDR3 coding DNA: TGTGCCAGCAGTGAATCGACGGGATTCTCCTACGAGCAGTACTTC. J is TRBJ2-7 and V is TRBV25-1; maybe TRBD2 (5 bases). V gave up 1 base and J gave up 0 bases, with 10 bases separating them. The CDR3 has 15 amino acids. The germline V gene encodes CDR1 MGHDK and CDR2 SYGVNS.

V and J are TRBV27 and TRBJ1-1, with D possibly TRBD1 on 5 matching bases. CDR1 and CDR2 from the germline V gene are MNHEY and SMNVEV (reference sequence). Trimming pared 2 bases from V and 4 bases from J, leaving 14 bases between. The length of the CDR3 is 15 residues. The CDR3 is CASSLLLGRSTEAFF. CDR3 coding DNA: TGTGCCAGCAGTTTACTTCTGGGGCGGAGCACTGAAGCTTTCTTT.

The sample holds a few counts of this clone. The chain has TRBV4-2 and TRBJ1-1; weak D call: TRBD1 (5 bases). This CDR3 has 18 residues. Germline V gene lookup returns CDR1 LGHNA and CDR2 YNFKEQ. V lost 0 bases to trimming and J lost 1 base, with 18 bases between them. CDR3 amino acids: CASSQEAGLVSKNTEAFF. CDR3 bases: TGTGCCAGCAGCCAAGAAGCAGGGCTAGTCAGCAAGAACACTGAAGCTTTCTTT.

Here the CDR3 DNA reads TGTGCCAGCAGCGCAGTGCGGACAGGGGGCCGAGGCTACACCTTC. The encoded protein is CASSAVRTGGRGYTF. This chain joins TRBV5-6 and TRBJ1-2, with 11 positions matching TRBD1. Per germline, CDR1 SGHDT and CDR2 YYEEEE. The length of the CDR3 is 15 residues. V was clipped by 4 bases and J by 8 bases; unmatched bases: 10.

The CDR3 sequence: CASSIDPVGDTRNQPQHF. For the CDR3, the DNA is TGTGCCAGTAGTATAGATCCCGTGGGGGACACCCGCAATCAGCCCCAGCATTTT. The chain is built from TRBV19 and TRBJ1-5; weak D call: TRBD1 (6 bases). Germline assignment: CDR1 LNHDA and CDR2 SQIVND (reference sequence). This CDR3 spans 18 amino acids. Trimming stripped 0 bases from V and 2 bases from J, with 17 bases between. Full variable domain (outside the CDR3, taken from reference TRBV19 and TRBJ1-5): DGGITQSPKYLFRKEGQNVTLSCEQNLNHDAMYWYRQDPGQGLRLIYYSQIVNDFQKGDIAEGYSVSREKKESFPLTVTSAQKNPTAFYLCASSIDPVGDTRNQPQHFGDGTRLSIL.